A selection of T cell receptor beta chains follows, all from one sample in a study of beta chain features in type 1 diabetes. The protocol was immunoSEQ multiplex PCR, while the TCRdb copy is restricted to in-frame clones and leaves out a portion. The table shows 850,000 to 900,000 clones, with 15% to 20% occurring only once. The specimen sequenced was naive CD4+ T cells from blood. The receptors shown here come from a woman between 18 and 29 years old in good health. CDR3s include the opening cysteine and the closing phenylalanine or tryptophan. D genes are given only for firm matches. Not all rows give a size; the values are once, few, many and, for expanded clones, a class.

clone size,V gene,J gene,D gene,CDR3 protein,CDR3 DNA
NA,TRBV5-6,TRBJ1-6,TRBD1,CASSFGTGPNSPLHF,TGTGCCAGCAGCTTCGGGACAGGGCCTAATTCACCCCTCCACTTT
few,TRBV7-8,TRBJ2-5,NA,CASSSEKPGVGTQYF,TGTGCCAGCAGTTCGGAAAAACCGGGCGTGGGGACCCAGTACTTC
NA,TRBV1,TRBJ1-6,NA,CTSNNRSAYSPLHF,TGCACCAGCAATAACAGGAGCGCATATTCACCCCTCCACTTT
few,TRBV6-4,TRBJ2-3,NA,CASRSDSRTDTQYF,TGTGCCAGCAGATCGGACAGCCGCACAGATACGCAGTATTTT
once,TRBV6-6,TRBJ2-5,TRBD2,CASSRTRAETQYF,TGTGCCAGCAGTCGGACTAGGGCCGAGACCCAGTACTTC
NA,TRBV5-6,TRBJ2-1,NA,CASSRTGYDEQFF,TGTGCCAGCAGCCGAACAGGGTACGATGAGCAGTTCTTC
few,TRBV6-5,TRBJ2-2,TRBD2,CASRRLAGTTGELFF,TGTGCCAGCAGAAGACTAGCGGGAACAACCGGGGAGCTGTTTTTT
NA,TRBV11-2,TRBJ2-1,NA,CASRTNPSPGEQFF,TGTGCCAGCAGAACCAATCCTAGTCCTGGTGAGCAGTTCTTC
NA,TRBV4-3,TRBJ1-4,NA,CASSPKPGEKLFF,TGCGCCAGCAGCCCTAAACCGGGCGAAAAACTGTTTTTT
few,TRBV2,TRBJ2-7,NA,CASSEVTLREF,TGTGCCAGCAGTGAAGTAACTCTGAGGGAATTC
few,TRBV7-9,TRBJ1-3,NA,CASSLTQAFSGNTIYF,TGTGCCAGCAGCTTAACGCAGGCCTTCTCTGGAAACACCATATATTTT
many,TRBV16,TRBJ1-5,TRBD1,CASSQNRGKGNQPQHF,TGTGCCAGCAGCCAAAACAGGGGAAAAGGCAATCAGCCCCAGCATTTT
NA,TRBV19,TRBJ2-1,NA,CASSRDGINEQFF,TGTGCGAGCTCCCGAGACGGAATTAATGAGCAGTTCTTC
NA,TRBV29-1,TRBJ2-3,TRBD1,CSVQGSRGTGIPDTQYF,TGCAGCGTCCAGGGGTCCCGAGGGACAGGGATTCCAGATACGCAGTATTTT
NA,TRBV5-4,TRBJ1-2,NA,CASSLYRADYGYTF,TGTGCCAGCAGCTTGTACAGGGCCGACTATGGCTACACCTTC
few,TRBV5-4,TRBJ2-1,TRBD2,CASSAGLAGNEQFF,TGTGCCAGCAGCGCGGGACTAGCGGGGAATGAGCAGTTCTTC
NA,TRBV28,TRBJ2-7,TRBD2,CASSPLTRLAGVSYEQYF,TGTGCCAGCAGCCCCCTCACCAGGCTAGCGGGAGTCTCCTACGAGCAGTACTTC
NA,TRBV14,TRBJ2-1,NA,CASSPTLGSNEQFF,TGTGCCAGCAGCCCCACTCTGGGAAGCAATGAGCAGTTCTTC
many,TRBV4-3,TRBJ2-3,NA,CASSQDMVGGDTQYF,TGCGCCAGCAGCCAGGACATGGTGGGAGGAGATACGCAGTATTTT
NA,TRBV5-1,TRBJ2-3,TRBD2,CASSRGLVADTQYF,TGCGCCAGCAGTCGAGGACTAGTTGCAGATACGCAGTATTTT
NA,TRBV7-6,TRBJ2-7,TRBD2,CASSLVALAGEGWKQYF,TGTGCCAGCAGCTTAGTAGCGCTAGCGGGAGAAGGGTGGAAGCAGTACTTC
few,TRBV7-9,TRBJ2-7,TRBD1,CASSRTGEASYEQYF,TGTGCCAGCAGTCGGACAGGGGAGGCCTCCTACGAGCAGTACTTC
few,TRBV4-2,TRBJ2-1,NA,CASSQGTVNEQFF,TGTGCCAGCAGCCAAGGGACAGTCAATGAGCAGTTCTTC
few,TRBV4-2,TRBJ2-1,TRBD2,CASSPLGLAAEREQFF,TGTGCCAGCAGCCCTCTAGGACTAGCGGCTGAGCGCGAGCAGTTCTTC
NA,TRBV23-1,TRBJ2-1,TRBD2,CASSHPRKSGRPYSSYNEQFF,TGCGCCAGCAGTCACCCCCGCAAAAGCGGGAGGCCCTATAGCTCCTACAATGAGCAGTTCTTC
few,TRBV4-2,TRBJ2-7,TRBD2,CASSQDPSGRAGKYEQYF,TGTGCCAGCAGCCAAGATCCAAGCGGGAGGGCCGGAAAGTACGAGCAGTACTTC
NA,TRBV23-1,TRBJ2-2,NA,CASSQSGGNTGELFF,TGCGCCAGCAGTCAATCAGGGGGGAACACCGGGGAGCTGTTTTTT
few,TRBV5-4,TRBJ2-3,NA,CASSPPGADTQYF,TGTGCCAGCAGCCCACCTGGAGCAGATACGCAGTATTTT
NA,TRBV2,TRBJ2-1,NA,CASSPYGRQFF,TGTGCCAGCAGTCCCTACGGTAGGCAGTTCTTC
NA,TRBV7-3,TRBJ2-3,NA,CASSSYEADTQYF,TGTGCCAGCAGCTCATACGAGGCAGATACGCAGTATTTT
NA,TRBV5-4,TRBJ1-2,NA,CASSFGKVSGYTF,TGTGCCAGCAGCTTCGGCAAAGTCTCTGGCTACACCTTC
few,TRBV28,TRBJ2-7,NA,CASSPPVPYEQYF,TGTGCCAGCAGCCCCCCCGTACCCTACGAGCAGTACTTC